These T cell receptor beta chains were read from a single sample in a study of response to subunit inactivated influenza vaccine. MiXCR, applied by TCRdb to the RT-PCR reads, yields one record per CDR3 protein. The sample records 490,000 or so distinct CDR3 sequences, roughly 8.2% being singletons. The sequenced sample was PBMCs from blood, obtained less than 30 months after vaccination. These receptors were taken from a man in his fifties or sixties who received an inactivated influenza vaccine. Both conserved end residues are part of each CDR3. The order of the fields is CDR3 protein, CDR3 DNA, clone size, D gene, J gene, V gene. A D gene is named only where the DNA matches it firmly. A row's size may be missing; if present it is once, few, many or a size class.

CDR3: CASSSPGQGNEQYF
DNA: TGTGCCAGCAGCTCCCCGGGACAGGGGAACGAGCAGTACTTC
size: few
D: TRBD1
J: TRBJ2-7
V: TRBV7-8

CDR3: CASSLGTGPTNYGYTF
DNA: TGCGCCAGCAGCTTGGGTACAGGCCCTACTAACTATGGCTACACCTTC
size: many
D: NA
J: TRBJ1-2
V: TRBV5-1

CDR3: CASSLARGLAGGAKNIQYF
DNA: TGTGCCAGCAGCTTAGCGCGGGGACTAGCGGGAGGGGCCAAAAACATTCAGTACTTC
size: few
D: TRBD2
J: TRBJ2-4
V: TRBV7-2

CDR3: CATSDAGLRTYNEQFF
DNA: TGTGCCACCAGTGATGCAGGGCTCCGGACCTACAATGAGCAGTTCTTC
size: few
D: NA
J: TRBJ2-1
V: TRBV24-1

CDR3: CASQDWNEQFF
DNA: TGTGCCAGCCAGGATTGGAATGAGCAGTTCTTC
size: NA
D: NA
J: TRBJ2-1
V: TRBV27

CDR3: CASSLLYRGPSNTGELFF
DNA: TGTGCCAGCAGTTTATTGTACAGGGGCCCTTCTAACACCGGGGAGCTGTTTTTT
size: NA
D: TRBD1
J: TRBJ2-2
V: TRBV27

CDR3: CASSVGVVVETQYF
DNA: TGTGCCAGCAGCGTAGGGGTGGTCGTGGAGACCCAGTACTTC
size: many
D: NA
J: TRBJ2-5
V: TRBV9

CDR3: CASREGLGTEAFF
DNA: TGCGCCAGCAGGGAGGGGCTGGGCACTGAAGCTTTCTTT
size: few
D: NA
J: TRBJ1-1
V: TRBV5-1

CDR3: CSATQGAGGSYEQFF
DNA: TGCAGTGCTACCCAAGGAGCGGGAGGATCATATGAGCAGTTCTTC
size: few
D: TRBD2
J: TRBJ2-1
V: TRBV20-1

CDR3: CASSLDWTGDQPQHF
DNA: TGTGCCAGCAGCCTTGACTGGACAGGGGATCAGCCCCAGCATTTT
size: few
D: TRBD1
J: TRBJ1-5
V: TRBV6-1

CDR3: CASSSEGLAVYEQYF
DNA: TGTGCCAGCAGTTCCGAGGGACTAGCGGTCTACGAGCAGTACTTC
size: NA
D: TRBD2
J: TRBJ2-7
V: TRBV6-5

CDR3: CSATGQEEKLFF
DNA: TGCAGTGCTACTGGACAGGAAGAAAAACTGTTTTTT
size: NA
D: TRBD1
J: TRBJ1-4
V: TRBV20-1

CDR3: CASSLPLTGELFF
DNA: TGTGCCAGCAGTCTGCCCCTCACCGGGGAGCTGTTTTTT
size: many
D: NA
J: TRBJ2-2
V: TRBV2

CDR3: CSAGRVNTGELFF
DNA: TGCAGCGCGGGACGGGTTAACACCGGGGAGCTGTTTTTT
size: few
D: NA
J: TRBJ2-2
V: TRBV29-1

CDR3: CASSSFRQGTYEQYF
DNA: TGTGCCAGCAGTTCATTTCGACAGGGGACCTACGAGCAGTACTTC
size: many
D: TRBD1
J: TRBJ2-7
V: TRBV12-3/TRBV12-4

CDR3: CASSLSVTHQETQYF
DNA: TGTGCCAGCAGCTTATCCGTGACTCACCAAGAGACCCAGTACTTC
size: many
D: NA
J: TRBJ2-5
V: TRBV7-2

CDR3: CASSLERAARAFF
DNA: TGTGCCAGCAGTTTAGAGAGGGCCGCTAGAGCTTTCTTT
size: NA
D: NA
J: TRBJ1-1
V: TRBV27

CDR3: CASQPGGYTEAFF
DNA: TGTGCCAGCCAGCCGGGGGGCTACACTGAAGCTTTCTTT
size: many
D: NA
J: TRBJ1-1
V: TRBV3-1

CDR3: CASSIPTGGTEAFF
DNA: TGCGCCAGCAGCATCCCAACGGGAGGAACTGAAGCTTTCTTT
size: few
D: NA
J: TRBJ1-1
V: TRBV5-1

CDR3: CSVAPGTGGYEQYF
DNA: TGCAGCGTTGCCCCCGGGACCGGGGGGTACGAGCAGTACTTC
size: NA
D: TRBD2
J: TRBJ2-7
V: TRBV29-1

CDR3: CASSRSLEKLFF
DNA: TGTGCCAGCAGCCGATCTCTAGAAAAACTGTTTTTT
size: many
D: NA
J: TRBJ1-4
V: TRBV5-5

CDR3: CASRGLQDTDTQYF
DNA: TGTGCCAGCAGGGGACTACAAGACACAGATACGCAGTATTTT
size: NA
D: TRBD2
J: TRBJ2-3
V: TRBV2